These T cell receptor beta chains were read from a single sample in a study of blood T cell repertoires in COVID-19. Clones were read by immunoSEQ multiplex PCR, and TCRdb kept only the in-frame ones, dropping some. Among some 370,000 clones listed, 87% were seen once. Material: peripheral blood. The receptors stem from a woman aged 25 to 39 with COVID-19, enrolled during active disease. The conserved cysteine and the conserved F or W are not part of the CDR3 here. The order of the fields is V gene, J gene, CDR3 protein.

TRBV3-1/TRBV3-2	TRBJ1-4	ASSRATATNEKLF
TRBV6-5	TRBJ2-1	ASRPGLHNEQF
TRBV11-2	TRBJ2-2	ASSLWGGGPTGELF
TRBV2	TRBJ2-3	ASSRLAGGADSSTDTQY
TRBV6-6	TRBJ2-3	ASSPRFGAGGPRGTDTQY
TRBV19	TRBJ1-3	ASSTTRSGNTIY
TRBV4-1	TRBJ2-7	ASSQDLGQGYEQY
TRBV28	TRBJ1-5	ASSPSGGGFSNQPQH
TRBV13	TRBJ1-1	ASSLMVSTEAF
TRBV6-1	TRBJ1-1	ASRQGADTEAF
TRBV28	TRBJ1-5	ASSTDRGVEPQH
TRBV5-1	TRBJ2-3	ASSLDYTDTQY
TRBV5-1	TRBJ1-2	ASSSTGRGLVGYT
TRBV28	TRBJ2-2	ASSPRDYNGELF
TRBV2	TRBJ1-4	ASSRGQGGGEKLF
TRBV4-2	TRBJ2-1	ASSQGGGGWDFDEQF
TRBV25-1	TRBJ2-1	ASSEYGGLYNEQF
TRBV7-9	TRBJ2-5	ASSFGTEETQY
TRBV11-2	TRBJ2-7	ASSLALASGMQY
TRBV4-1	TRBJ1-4	ASSHPRRGGELTEKLF
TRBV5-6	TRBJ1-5	ASSPGLRQGDRNQPQH
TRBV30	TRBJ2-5	ARSGGRAYGETQY
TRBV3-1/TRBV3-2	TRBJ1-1	ASSQDSNTEAF
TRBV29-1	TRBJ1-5	SVVFESNQPQH
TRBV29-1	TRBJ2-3	SVGTSGTSTDTQY
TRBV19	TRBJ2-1	ASSPGLPSYNEQF
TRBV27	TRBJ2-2	ASSSPDRSAGELF
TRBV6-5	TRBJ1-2	ASRTGRSGYT
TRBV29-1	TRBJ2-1	SVEVAGQF
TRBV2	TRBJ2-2	ASSPTGPNTGELF
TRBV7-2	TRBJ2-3	ASSLVTGDDTQY
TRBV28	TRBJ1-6	ASSLLGTGGNSPLH
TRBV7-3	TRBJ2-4	ASSSPGLEKNIQY
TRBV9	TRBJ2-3	ASSVAGRATDTQY
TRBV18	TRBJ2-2	ASSSPGQITGELF
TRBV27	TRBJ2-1	ASSLFLGNEQF
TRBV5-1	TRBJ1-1	ASSLGGSRTEAF
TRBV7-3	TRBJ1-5	ASSLIGGSRNQPQH
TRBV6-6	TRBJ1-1	ASSSEGEGTEAF
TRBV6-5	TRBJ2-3	ASADSIVHADTQY
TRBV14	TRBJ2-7	ASSQETVPGYEQY
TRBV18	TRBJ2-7	ASSPASESYEQY
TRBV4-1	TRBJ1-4	ASSQDLRGEKLF
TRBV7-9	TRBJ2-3	ASSFTSSTDTQY
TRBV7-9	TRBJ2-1	ASSSIAPSENEQF
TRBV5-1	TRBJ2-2	ASSFGTRNTGELF
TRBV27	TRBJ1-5	ASSKGQAVRPQH